A single sample gave rise to the 10 T cell receptor beta chains below, sequenced in a study of T cells in women clearing cervical HPV infection listed by TCRdb under 2018. Library preparation employed the immunoSEQ multiplex PCR assay. This immuneACCESS table, as held by TCRdb, lists in-frame sequences with V and J called but not all clones. Of the missing ones, under half trace to an unresolved V gene in checked studies; the others have no known cause. The sample's own table lists around 28,000 clones. The ten largest clonotypes hold 4.2% of the sample. The specimen was blood buffy coat. Receptors originate from a woman between 18 and 70 years old with a cervical HPV16 infection that either progressed to CIN3+ or cleared (not recorded which).

To note about this clone: Read sequence stops 3 residues before the CDR3 end, and the germline J gene provides the missing end. This chain links TRBV20-1 with TRBJ2-1, with 9 bases aligning to TRBD2. CDR3 length: 15 residues. V was pared by 6 bases and J by 1 base, with 7 bases of the junction left unmatched. CDR1 is DFQATT, CDR2 SNEGSKA, per germline (reference sequence). The CDR3 is CSAAGGPESYNEQFF. The DNA read from the CDR3 is TGCAGTGCCGCGGGGGGGCCTGAGTCCTACAATGAG.

As for this clone: With the read ending 3 residues before the CDR3 end, the germline J gene is used to fill in that end. V usage is TRBV14 and J usage is TRBJ2-1, with D perhaps given as TRBD1 or TRBD2 (5 bases each). CDR1 SGHDN and CDR2 FVKESK come from the germline V gene. CDR3 length: 13 amino acids. Trimming removed 1 base from V and 7 bases from J, with 8 bases in between. The CDR3: CASSQGGENEQFF. The sequenced CDR3 bases are TGTGCCAGCAGCCAAGGAGGGGAAAATGAG.

Of note for this clone: The CDR3 is cut off 3 residues early in the read; its end comes from the germline J gene. This specimen includes other DNA sequences encoding the same CDR3. The gene calls are TRBV20-1 and TRBJ2-1; 7 bases are a match to TRBD2. The V and J ends lost 7 bases and 7 bases, in that order; junction bases with no gene match: 13. The CDR3 loop spans 14 amino acids. CDR1 and CDR2 from the germline V gene are DFQATT and SNEGSKA (reference sequence). CDR3 loop: CSVRLADTRNEQFF. The sequenced part of the CDR3 DNA is TGCAGTGTTAGGCTAGCGGATACTAGGAATGAG.

According to its frequency, this clone is medium-sized. The read stops 3 residues short of the end of the CDR3; the missing end is completed from the germline J gene. The genes are TRBV19 and TRBJ2-4; 7 bases are a match to TRBD1. This CDR3 comprises 19 residues. CDR1 and CDR2 from the germline V gene are LNHDA and SQIVND (reference sequence). V gave up 5 bases and J gave up 1 base; unmatched junction bases: 17. CDR3 DNA, as far as it was read: TGTGCCAGTAGTGAACCGACAGGGTTTAGCACGGGGGCCAAAAACATT. Protein sequence: CASSEPTGFSTGAKNI. The complete CDR3 protein is CASSEPTGFSTGAKNIQYF.

Points on this clone: Coverage ceases 3 residues before the CDR3 finishes, and the germline J gene fills in the end. V and J are TRBV20-1 and TRBJ1-2; TRBD1 aligns across 7 bases. This CDR3 region has 13 residues. Per germline, CDR1 DFQATT and CDR2 SNEGSKA (reference sequence). Losses at the gene ends were 4 bases for V and 6 bases for J; bases not matched to a gene: 8. The DNA read from the CDR3 is TGCAGTGCTATAAGACAGGGACTGGATGGC. Translated: CSAIRQGLDG. The CDR3 as a whole reads CSAIRQGLDGYTF.

On this clone: The read ends 3 residues early relative to the CDR3; the germline J gene fills the gap. The J gene is TRBJ1-2, the V gene TRBV30; D unclear. This CDR3 spans 12 amino acids. CDR1 is GTSNPN and CDR2 is SVGIG in the germline V gene (reference sequence). The DNA read from the CDR3 is TGTGCCTGGAGGGTACTCGGACTGGGC. It encodes CAWRVLGLG. The entire CDR3 reads CAWRVLGLGYTF.

On this clone itself: Read sequence stops 3 residues before the CDR3 end, and the germline J gene provides the missing end. This chain uses TRBV19 with TRBJ2-1; TRBD2 matches at 16 bases. Germline V gene data show CDR1 as LNHDA and CDR2 as SQIVND (reference sequence). This CDR3 comprises 15 residues. Trimming took 11 bases from V and 8 from J; bases not matched to a gene: 9. CDR3 bases read: TGTGCCGCATCGGGACTAGCGGGAGGGCCCCATGAG. Residues: CAASGLAGGPHE. The complete CDR3 reads CAASGLAGGPHEQFF.

To note about this clone: The read ends 3 residues early relative to the CDR3; the germline J gene fills the gap. V usage is TRBV7-9 and J usage is TRBJ1-4, with a tentative D call TRBD1 (5 bases). The CDR3 is 14 amino acids. Per germline, CDR1 SEHNR and CDR2 FQNEAQ (reference sequence). Trimming left V 2 bases short and J 8 bases short, with 12 bases between. CDR3 DNA, as far as it was read: TGTGCCAGCAGCTTAAGCCAGGGAGAGGAAAAA. Its translation is CASSLSQGEEK. The whole CDR3 is CASSLSQGEEKLFF.

Points on this clone: The read halts 3 residues ahead of the CDR3 end, with the missing end drawn from the germline J gene. The genes are TRBV20-1 and TRBJ2-7; 8 nucleotides line up with TRBD1. CDR1 and CDR2 (germline): DFQATT, SNEGSKA (reference sequence). Losses at the gene ends were 3 bases for V and 0 bases for J; bases not matched to a gene: 7. The length of the CDR3 is 15 residues. Partial CDR3 DNA: TGCAGTGCTAGGCCATGGGACAGGAGCTCCTACGAG. Protein sequence: CSARPWDRSSYE. The entire CDR3 is CSARPWDRSSYEQYF.

A remark on this clone: Read sequence stops 3 residues before the CDR3 end, and the germline J gene provides the missing end. The V gene is TRBV4-2, the J gene TRBJ2-5; possibly TRBD2 for D (6 bases). The germline CDR1 and CDR2 sequences are LGHNA and YNFKEQ. This CDR3 has 14 amino acids. V was clipped by 0 bases and J by 4 bases, with 9 bases between them. CDR3: CASSQETRGETQYF. The CDR3 DNA, read in part, is TGTGCCAGCAGCCAAGAGACTAGGGGAGAGACC.